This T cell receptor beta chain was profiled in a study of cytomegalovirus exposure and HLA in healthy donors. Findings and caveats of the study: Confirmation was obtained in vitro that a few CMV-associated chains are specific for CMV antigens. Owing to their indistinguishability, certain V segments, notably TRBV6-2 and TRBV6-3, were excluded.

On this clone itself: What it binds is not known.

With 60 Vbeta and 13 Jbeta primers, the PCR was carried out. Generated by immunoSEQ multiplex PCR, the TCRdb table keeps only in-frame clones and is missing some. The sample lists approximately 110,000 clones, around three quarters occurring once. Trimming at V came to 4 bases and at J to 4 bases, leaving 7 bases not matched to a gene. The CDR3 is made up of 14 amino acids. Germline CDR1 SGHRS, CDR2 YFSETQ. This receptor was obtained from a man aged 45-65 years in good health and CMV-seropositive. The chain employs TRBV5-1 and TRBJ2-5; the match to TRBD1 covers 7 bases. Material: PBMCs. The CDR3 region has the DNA TGCGCCAGCAGCATTGACAGGGTTGGAGAGACCCAGTACTTC. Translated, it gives CASSIDRVGETQYF. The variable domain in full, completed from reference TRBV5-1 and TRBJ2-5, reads KAGVTQTPRYLIKTRGQQVTLSCSPISGHRSVSWYQQTPGQGLQFLFEYFSETQRNKGNFPGRFSGRQFSNSRSEMNVSTLELGDSALYLCASSIDRVGETQYFGPGTRLLVL.